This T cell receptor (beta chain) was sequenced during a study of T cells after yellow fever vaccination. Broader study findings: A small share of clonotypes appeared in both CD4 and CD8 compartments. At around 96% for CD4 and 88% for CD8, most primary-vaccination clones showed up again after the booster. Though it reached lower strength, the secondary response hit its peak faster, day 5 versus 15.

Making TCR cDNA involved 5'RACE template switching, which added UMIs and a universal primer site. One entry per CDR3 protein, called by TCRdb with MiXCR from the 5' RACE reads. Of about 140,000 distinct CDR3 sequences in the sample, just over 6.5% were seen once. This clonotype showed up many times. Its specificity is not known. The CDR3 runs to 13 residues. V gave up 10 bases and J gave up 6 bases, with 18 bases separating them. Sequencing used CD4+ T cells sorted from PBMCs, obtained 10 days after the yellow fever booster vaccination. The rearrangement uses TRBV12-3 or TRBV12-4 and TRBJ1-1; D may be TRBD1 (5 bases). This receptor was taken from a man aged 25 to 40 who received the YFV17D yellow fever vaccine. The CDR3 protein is CATSGRQFAEAFF. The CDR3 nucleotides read TGTGCCACCTCAGGGAGACAGTTCGCTGAAGCTTTCTTT.